The 31 T cell receptor beta chains in this list originate from one sample, sequenced in a study of siplizumab effects on memory and regulatory T cells. Assay used: immunoSEQ multiplex PCR; TCRdb lists only in-frame clones, some missing. Here the sample spans about 100,000 clones, about 95% being singletons. What was sequenced was non-Treg CD4+ T cells sorted from blood. Receptors originate from a human donor in good health.

CDR3 DNA: TGTGCCAGCAGCCAAAGAGACAGAAACACTGAAGCTTTCTTT. Its protein product is CASSQRDRNTEAFF. The chain links TRBV5-5 to TRBJ1-1; D is perhaps TRBD1 (5 bases). The germline CDR1 and CDR2 sequences are SGHKS and YYEKEE (reference sequence). Trimming stripped 4 bases from V and 2 bases from J, with 12 bases between. This CDR3 has 14 amino acids.

The CDR3 protein is CASSPKREGDYEQYF. The CDR3 DNA sequence: TGTGCCAGCAGCCCGAAGCGGGAGGGTGACTACGAGCAGTACTTC. The chain employs TRBV5-4 and TRBJ2-7, with 10 bases matching TRBD2. Looked up from germline, CDR1 is SGHNT and CDR2 is YYREEE (reference sequence). The CDR3 loop spans 15 amino acids. V lost 4 bases, J lost 3 bases, and 7 bases stayed unmatched.

V gene TRBV6-6 combines with J gene TRBJ2-3; either TRBD1 or TRBD2 may fit D (5 bases each). V gave up 5 bases and J gave up 3 bases, with 15 bases separating them. Germline assignment: CDR1 MNHNY and CDR2 SVGAGI (reference sequence). The CDR3 spans 15 residues. CDR3 protein: CASSPAPGATDTQYF. As DNA, the CDR3 is TGTGCCAGCAGTCCAGCCCCCGGGGCGACAGATACGCAGTATTTT.

CDR3 in DNA: TGTGCCAGTAGTACCTGGGACGCCCTATGGGCTGAAGCTTTCTTT. This gives the protein CASSTWDALWAEAFF. The chain uses TRBV19 and TRBJ1-1; possible D gene TRBD1, 5 bases. Trimming stripped 4 bases from V and 6 bases from J, with 18 bases between. The germline V gene has CDR1 LNHDA and CDR2 SQIVND (reference sequence). The length of the CDR3 is 15 residues.

In this sample, this clone turned up once. The rearrangement links TRBV5-4 to TRBJ1-1, with a tentative D call TRBD1 (6 bases). The ends were cut back, 4 bases at V and 0 bases at J, with 10 bases in the middle. The V gene's germline CDR1 is SGHNT and CDR2 YYREEE (reference sequence). There are 14 residues in the CDR3. DNA of the CDR3: TGTGCCAGCAGCGCACGGACAGTGAACACTGAAGCTTTCTTT. Translated: CASSARTVNTEAFF.

This clone was seen just once. V gene TRBV28 combines with J gene TRBJ1-3; tentative D call: TRBD1 (6 bases). The CDR3 covers 15 residues. Deletions cut 5 bases from V and 0 bases from J, with 11 bases between. CDR1 is MDHEN, CDR2 SYDVKM, per germline. The CDR3 reads CASSVGGASGNTIYF. CDR3 nucleotides: TGTGCCAGCAGTGTGGGGGGCGCCTCTGGAAACACCATATATTTT.

The rearrangement joins TRBV10-3 to TRBJ2-7, with D perhaps TRBD1 (5 bases). V lost 11 bases, J lost 3 bases, and 20 bases lay in between. The CDR3 is made up of 14 amino acids. Germline loops: CDR1 ENHRY, CDR2 SYGVKD. The CDR3 reads CAVSQGRLHYEQYF. The CDR3 DNA reads as TGTGCCGTCTCTCAGGGCCGACTCCACTACGAGCAGTACTTC.

The J gene is TRBJ1-2, the V gene TRBV2; D call uncertain. The CDR3 sequence is 14 residues long. Trimming stripped 6 bases from V and 8 bases from J, with 19 bases between. The germline CDR1 and CDR2 sequences are SNHLY and FYNNEI. The CDR3 bases are TGTGCCAGCAGGGAAATTATCAATTCCCACGGCTACACCTTC. Its translation: CASREIINSHGYTF.

The rearrangement joins TRBV7-6 to TRBJ2-7; 7 nucleotides match TRBD2. CDR3 length equals 13 residues. Germline assignment: CDR1 SGHVS and CDR2 FNYEAQ. V trimming: 6 bases; J trimming: 5 bases; junction bases outside the gene matches: 7. Written as DNA, the CDR3 is TGTGCCAGCAGGGTTGGCACTAGCGACGAGCAGTACTTC. This gives the protein CASRVGTSDEQYF.

The chain carries TRBV25-1 and TRBJ2-7, with D tentatively TRBD1 (6 bases). The CDR3 consists of 14 residues. The germline V gene has CDR1 MGHDK and CDR2 SYGVNS. V dropped 6 bases and J dropped 2 bases, with 14 bases sitting between them. In nucleotides, the CDR3 is TGTGCCAGCAGACTAGAGAACAGGGCCTACGAGCAGTACTTC. The encoded protein is CASRLENRAYEQYF.

The chain uses TRBV2 and TRBJ2-3; TRBD1 or TRBD2 may be the D gene (5 bases each). There are 18 residues in the CDR3. Germline V gene lookup returns CDR1 SNHLY and CDR2 FYNNEI. The V end was cut by 3 bases, the J end by 0 bases, with 19 bases between. The CDR3 nucleotides read TGTGCCAGCAGTGACGGGACCCCCGGGGCCTGGAGCACAGATACGCAGTATTTT. Its translation: CASSDGTPGAWSTDTQYF.

The chain has TRBV6-6 and TRBJ2-3; possibly TRBD1 for D (5 bases). CDR3 length: 15 amino acids. Trimming removed 2 bases at V and 3 bases at J, with 12 bases between. From germline, CDR1 is MNHNY and CDR2 SVGAGI (reference sequence). The CDR3 protein is CASSYGTGLTDTQYF. The CDR3 DNA reads TGTGCCAGCAGTTACGGCACAGGTTTGACAGATACGCAGTATTTT.

The V gene is TRBV6-5, the J gene TRBJ2-1; the match to TRBD1 covers 8 bases. Trimming took 6 bases from V and 5 from J; bases not matched to a gene: 6. This CDR3 has 14 amino acids. Germline lookup yields CDR1 MNHEY and CDR2 SVGAGI. The CDR3 spells CASRRTGTHNEQFF. The CDR3 DNA sequence: TGTGCCAGCAGGCGGACAGGGACTCACAATGAGCAGTTCTTC.

The V and J genes are TRBV18 and TRBJ2-4; weak D call: TRBD1 (6 bases). The CDR3 length is 17 residues. Germline V gene sequence: CDR1 KGHSH, CDR2 LQKENI. V lost 4 bases and J 1 base, leaving 17 bases between the germline ends. CDR3 loop: CASSQLIGGKAKNIQYF. The CDR3 coding sequence is TGTGCCAGCTCACAACTCATAGGGGGAAAGGCCAAAAACATTCAGTACTTC.

In this sample, this clone turned up once. The chain links TRBV28 to TRBJ1-2; the D gene is possibly TRBD1 (6 bases). This CDR3 is 12 amino acids long. V was pared by 2 bases and J by 7 bases, with 8 bases between. The V gene's germline CDR1 is MDHEN and CDR2 SYDVKM. CDR3: CASSLGGAGYTF. In DNA, the CDR3 is TGTGCCAGCAGTTTAGGGGGGGCTGGCTACACCTTC.

This clone was counted once. This rearrangement joins TRBV19 to TRBJ1-6; D uncertain. The CDR3 contains 13 residues. Germline CDR1 is LNHDA and CDR2 is SQIVND (reference sequence). V lost 0 bases to trimming and J lost 7 bases, with 4 bases between them. The CDR3: CASSIDLNSPLHF. The CDR3 DNA reads TGTGCCAGTAGTATAGACCTCAATTCACCCCTCCACTTT.

The chain carries TRBV27 and TRBJ2-5; 10 bases match TRBD2. The CDR3 contains 14 residues. V gave up 3 bases and J gave up 5 bases; unmatched junction bases: 3. Germline values: CDR1 MNHEY, CDR2 SMNVEV (reference sequence). CDR3 sequence (DNA): TGTGCCAGCAGTTTTAGCGGGAGGACGGAGACCCAGTACTTC. The encoded protein is CASSFSGRTETQYF.

The rearrangement links TRBV7-2 to TRBJ2-1; 11 nucleotides align to TRBD2. Germline lookup yields CDR1 SGHTA and CDR2 FQGNSA. The CDR3 loop spans 15 amino acids. J was trimmed by 5 bases and V by 1 base; bases with no gene match: 1. The CDR3 region is CASSLVAGGNNEQFF. The CDR3, as DNA: TGTGCCAGCAGCTTAGTAGCGGGAGGGAACAATGAGCAGTTCTTC.

The chain uses TRBV29-1 and TRBJ1-2; D may be TRBD1 (6 bases). V lost 6 bases to trimming and J lost 5 bases, with 22 bases between them. Germline V gene lookup returns CDR1 SQVTM and CDR2 ANQGSEA. There are 15 residues in the CDR3. CDR3 coding DNA: TGCAGCGTCCGGCGTAGGGGGGGGATAGATTATGGCTACACCTTC. Residues: CSVRRRGGIDYGYTF.

This chain uses TRBV28 with TRBJ1-5; no definite D call. V was pared by 6 bases and J by 1 base, with 10 bases between. Germline V lookup: CDR1 MDHEN, CDR2 SYDVKM. The CDR3 totals 14 residues. For the CDR3, the DNA is TGTGCCAGCAGCTTTCACGGGAGCAATCAGCCCCAGCATTTT. Translating gives CASSFHGSNQPQHF.

The chain links TRBV6-5 to TRBJ1-3; D uncertain. This CDR3 spans 14 amino acids. Germline V gene lookup returns CDR1 MNHEY and CDR2 SVGAGI. Trimming removed 5 bases at V and 4 bases at J, with 12 bases between. The chain's CDR3 is CASSQPGSGNTIYF. The CDR3 DNA reads TGTGCCAGCAGTCAACCGGGCTCAGGAAACACCATATATTTT.

The rearrangement joins TRBV5-4 to TRBJ1-6; possible D gene TRBD1, 6 bases. The CDR3 is made up of 14 amino acids. CDR1 and CDR2 from the germline V gene are SGHNT and YYREEE (reference sequence). V was clipped by 2 bases and J by 7 bases, with 10 bases between them. DNA of the CDR3: TGTGCCAGCAGCTTACAGGGAAGAAATTCACCCCTCCACTTT. Translating it yields CASSLQGRNSPLHF.

CDR3 coding DNA: TGTGCCAGCAGTTTAAGAAGCCCCACTGAAGCTTTCTTT. This gives the protein CASSLRSPTEAFF. V is TRBV27 and J is TRBJ1-1; D uncertain. Germline assignment: CDR1 MNHEY and CDR2 SMNVEV (reference sequence). This CDR3 has 13 amino acids. V was trimmed by 2 bases and J by 4 bases, leaving 8 bases between them.

The chain couples TRBV28 to TRBJ2-7, with 7 bases that match TRBD2. The trim removed 6 bases at V and 5 bases at J, leaving 16 bases unmatched. In germline, CDR1 is MDHEN, CDR2 SYDVKM. The CDR3 consists of 16 residues. The CDR3 protein is CASSPRGEPTGDEQYF. Here the CDR3 DNA reads TGTGCCAGCAGCCCCCGGGGGGAACCAACGGGAGACGAGCAGTACTTC.

The J gene is TRBJ1-2, the V gene TRBV7-9; TRBD1 is a possible D gene (6 bases). The V end was cut by 2 bases, the J end by 0 bases, with 10 bases between. CDR3 length: 15 amino acids. Per germline, CDR1 SEHNR and CDR2 FQNEAQ (reference sequence). The CDR3 region has the DNA TGTGCCAGCAGCTTAATCGGGGGCGCTAACTATGGCTACACCTTC. Protein sequence: CASSLIGGANYGYTF.

The rearrangement links TRBV18 to TRBJ2-2, with 9 bases matching TRBD1. CDR1 is KGHSH, CDR2 LQKENI, per germline. Unmatched junction bases numbered 13, after V lost 5 bases and J lost 6 bases. The CDR3 loop spans 17 amino acids. CDR3 bases: TGTGCCAGCTCAGCTACCCTCTGGGGACAGGGCTCCGGGGAGCTGTTTTTT. Protein sequence: CASSATLWGQGSGELFF.

The chain's CDR3 is CASRKNRLDRSKSYEQYF. The DNA for the CDR3 is TGTGCCAGCAGGAAGAACAGACTAGACCGGAGCAAATCCTACGAGCAGTACTTC. The chain carries TRBV28 and TRBJ2-7; a weak D match, TRBD2 (6 bases). The CDR3 has 18 residues. Germline-derived CDR1 and CDR2 are MDHEN and SYDVKM. V lost 6 bases and J 1 base, leaving 25 bases between the germline ends.

The chain is built from TRBV2 and TRBJ2-7; D may match TRBD1 or TRBD2 (5 bases each). Germline CDR1 reads SNHLY; CDR2 reads FYNNEI. The CDR3 sequence is 14 residues long. With 3 bases removed from V and 4 bases from J, the gap between germline ends came to 13 bases. CDR3 sequence (DNA): TGTGCCAGCAGTGACAGGGTAAGAGGGTACGAGCAGTACTTC. Translated, it gives CASSDRVRGYEQYF.

The chain links TRBV11-2 to TRBJ2-7; D is uncertain. This CDR3 contains 11 residues. The germline V gene encodes CDR1 SGHAT and CDR2 FQNNGV. Trimming stripped 4 bases from V and 0 bases from J, with 1 base between. The CDR3 bases are TGTGCCAGCAGCTCCTCCTACGAGCAGTACTTC. Translation: CASSSSYEQYF.

The V gene is TRBV11-3, the J gene TRBJ2-7, with 7 bases matching TRBD1. The germline V gene has CDR1 SGHNT and CDR2 YENEEA. Trimming at V came to 3 bases and at J to 13 bases, leaving 9 bases not matched to a gene. There are 12 residues in the CDR3. CDR3 region: CASSFGTEEQYF. The CDR3 nucleotides read TGTGCCAGCAGCTTCGGGACAGAGGAACAATACTTC.

The V call is TRBV19, the J call TRBJ1-1; the D is unclear. This CDR3 is built from 17 residues. Trimming removed 6 bases from V and 2 bases from J, with 22 bases in between. Germline lookup yields CDR1 LNHDA and CDR2 SQIVND (reference sequence). CDR3 amino acids: CASRDGVPQSRNTEAFF. The CDR3 DNA follows: TGTGCCAGTAGGGACGGTGTGCCGCAGTCACGCAACACTGAAGCTTTCTTT. The full variable domain, rest sourced from reference TRBV19 and TRBJ1-1, is DGGITQSPKYLFRKEGQNVTLSCEQNLNHDAMYWYRQDPGQGLRLIYYSQIVNDFQKGDIAEGYSVSREKKESFPLTVTSAQKNPTAFYLCASRDGVPQSRNTEAFFGQGTRLTVV.